The source of this T cell receptor (beta chain) is a study of cytomegalovirus exposure and HLA in healthy donors. The overall study: Falling in the Caucasian-associated ancestry cluster were 81% of 300 to 500 genotyped donors.

V dropped 4 bases and J dropped 6; count of bases not matched to a gene: 5. The germline V gene has CDR1 MDHEN and CDR2 SYDVKM. The CDR3 sequence is 16 residues long. Whole-study findings and limits: Among the most significant clusters, several appeared linked to common viral pathogens in a later analysis. Under in vitro conditions, a few CMV-associated chains were confirmed as specific for CMV antigens.

The PCR employed 60 Vbeta primers together with 13 Jbeta primers. Sequencing used immunoSEQ multiplex PCR; TCRdb keeps in-frame clones, though not all of them. Of roughly 130,000 clones in the sample, about 79% were seen once. On this clone itself: The antigen is not known.

This chain uses TRBV28 with TRBJ2-1; TRBD2 matches at 14 bases. The source material was PBMCs. This sequence originates from a young man in good health and CMV-seronegative. CDR3 sequence (DNA): TGTGCCAGCAGTTCGCCGACTAGCGGGAGGGCCAATGAGCAGTTCTTC. Residues: CASSSPTSGRANEQFF.